This T cell receptor (beta chain) came from a study of T cells in Graves' hyperthyroidism and ophthalmopathy. Study information: Peripheral blood collection took place at initial diagnosis, before any treatment.

The investigators amplified TCR beta CDR3 regions from RNA transcripts. HTBI primers were used for first-round RT-PCR of the TCR CDR3. TCRdb used MiXCR to reprocess the multiplex PCR reads, holding one entry per CDR3 protein. Of 650,000 to 750,000 distinct CDR3 sequences in the sample, 12% to 15% were seen once. Those patients with uncontrolled infection, other autoimmune disease, pregnancy or lactation were excluded. Each diagnosis drew on symptoms, thyroxine, TRAb, thyroid ultrasound and orbital computed tomography findings. The germline V gene has CDR1 GTSNPN and CDR2 SVGIG (reference sequence). V was pared by 0 bases and J by 7 bases, with 20 bases of the junction left unmatched. The CDR3 is 18 residues long. This clonotype was observed at least ten times.

The chain employs TRBV30 and TRBJ1-2, with 7 bases aligning to TRBD1. This TCR was sampled from a woman younger than 30 with Graves' hyperthyroidism. The sample consisted of blood. The CDR3 DNA sequence: TGTGCCTGGAGTGTACCCCCCGTAGGACAGGAACCTTCCGGTGGCTACACCTTC. It specifies CAWSVPPVGQEPSGGYTF.